The rows below give T cell receptor beta chains drawn from one sample of a study of TIL therapy for anti-PD-1-resistant metastatic lung cancer. Clones were read by immunoSEQ multiplex PCR, and TCRdb kept only the in-frame ones, dropping some. Among about 100,000 clones listed, 65% were seen once. The material was tumor tissue, obtained at baseline. Source of these receptors: a person between 25 and 79 years old with non-small cell lung cancer. The CDR3 runs from the conserved cysteine through the conserved F or W. D genes are given only for firm matches. The size entry is marked missing in some rows and otherwise reads once, few, many or a size class.

CDR3aa	CDR3nt	j_gene	d_gene	abundance	v_gene
CASSLGDRGVTEAFF	TGCGCCAGCAGCTTAGGGGACAGGGGAGTTACTGAAGCTTTCTTT	TRBJ1-1	TRBD1	-	TRBV5-1
CASSLTGAGETQYF	TGCGCCAGCAGCTTAACAGGGGCAGGCGAGACCCAGTACTTC	TRBJ2-5	TRBD1	-	TRBV5-1
CASTLSPVGQETQYF	TGCGCCAGCACCCTAAGCCCGGTGGGGCAAGAGACCCAGTACTTC	TRBJ2-5	-	-	TRBV4-1
CASKGRSSLAYNEQFF	TGTGCCAGCAAAGGGAGGAGTAGTCTTGCCTACAATGAGCAGTTCTTC	TRBJ2-1	-	-	TRBV27
CASSSWVERKNEQYF	TGTGCCAGCAGCAGCTGGGTCGAAAGAAAGAACGAGCAGTACTTC	TRBJ2-7	-	-	TRBV21-1
CASSLVVGPGANVLTF	TGCGCCAGCAGCTTGGTTGTGGGTCCCGGGGCCAACGTCCTGACTTTC	TRBJ2-6	-	few	TRBV5-1
CASSYPGQGYEQYF	TGTGCCAGCAGCTACCCGGGACAGGGTTACGAGCAGTACTTC	TRBJ2-7	TRBD1	-	TRBV7-3
CASTLDRGLSYEQYF	TGTGCCAGCACCCTGGACAGGGGGCTGTCCTACGAGCAGTACTTC	TRBJ2-7	TRBD1	-	TRBV28
CASSISARTVSYEQYF	TGTGCCAGTAGTATAAGCGCTCGGACAGTTTCTTACGAGCAGTACTTC	TRBJ2-7	-	-	TRBV19
CASSTLGQGAEKLFF	TGTGCCAGCAGTACCCTGGGACAGGGGGCTGAAAAACTGTTTTTT	TRBJ1-4	TRBD1	-	TRBV28
CASSPTAGGFYEQYF	TGTGCCAGCAGTCCCACAGCGGGGGGATTCTACGAGCAGTACTTC	TRBJ2-7	TRBD2	-	TRBV7-9
CASSLKRDQPQHF	TGTGCCAGCAGCTTAAAAAGGGATCAGCCCCAGCATTTT	TRBJ1-5	-	-	TRBV7-9
CASSPRTSGYNEQFF	TGTGCCAGCTCACCTCGGACTAGCGGATACAATGAGCAGTTCTTC	TRBJ2-1	TRBD2	few	TRBV18
CASSQGWTNSPLHF	TGCGCCAGCAGCCAAGGGTGGACTAATTCACCCCTCCACTTT	TRBJ1-6	-	-	TRBV4-3
CASSQRQDSYEQYF	TGCGCCAGCAGCCAGAGACAGGACTCCTACGAGCAGTACTTC	TRBJ2-7	-	-	TRBV5-1
CASSWLAGGYNEQFF	TGTGCCAGCAGTTGGCTAGCGGGAGGGTACAATGAGCAGTTCTTC	TRBJ2-1	TRBD2	-	TRBV28
CASSPNIIGGGGHTF	TGTGCCAGCAGCCCGAACATCATTGGAGGGGGCGGCCACACCTTC	TRBJ1-2	TRBD1	-	TRBV6-2/TRBV6-3
CASSRRTAAGELFF	TGTGCCAGCAGCCGTCGCACAGCGGCCGGGGAGCTGTTTTTT	TRBJ2-2	-	-	TRBV3-1/TRBV3-2
CAWSRGGGETQYF	TGTGCCTGGAGTCGAGGAGGGGGGGAGACCCAGTACTTC	TRBJ2-5	-	-	TRBV30
CASSETFNTEAFF	TGTGCCAGCAGCGAGACATTTAACACTGAAGCTTTCTTT	TRBJ1-1	-	-	TRBV6-5
CASSQGLAGGPIPTDTQYF	TGCGCCAGCAGCCAGGGACTAGCGGGAGGGCCAATTCCCACAGATACGCAGTATTTT	TRBJ2-3	TRBD2	-	TRBV4-1
CASKQGADPKETQYF	TGTGCCAGTAAACAGGGGGCGGACCCCAAAGAGACCCAGTACTTC	TRBJ2-5	TRBD1	-	TRBV19
CASSVGTGGAGELFF	TGTGCCAGCAGCGTGGGGACAGGGGGTGCCGGGGAGCTGTTTTTT	TRBJ2-2	TRBD1	few	TRBV9
CASSLAGPEQYF	TGTGCCAGCAGTTTGGCGGGGCCCGAGCAGTACTTC	TRBJ2-7	-	-	TRBV6-2/TRBV6-3